Below, 32 T cell receptor beta chains from the same sample are listed, as sequenced in a study of CD8 T cells in ankylosing spondylitis (dated by TCRdb to 2015 to 2018). For these receptors, no antigen is known. What the study reported, not specific to this receptor: Blood from ankylosing spondylitis patients appeared to be characterized by a TCR beta motif made up of under ten highly homologous amino acid variants.

The method behind the library was 5' RACE. Reads for this sample came from an Illumina HiSeq 2500. In TCRdb, the public reads were trimmed at Q25 with fastp and aligned with MiXCR, with productive beta chains retained. Every distinct CDR3 protein forms one entry, paired with its most common genes and DNA. Here the sample has hundreds of thousands of distinct CDR3 sequences; over 15% occur a single time. Clones ranked in the top ten supply over 1% of the sample. Material for sequencing was blood, either unsorted or a sorted T cell fraction (not recorded which). The receptors shown here come from a male donor with ankylosing spondylitis.

The rearrangement links TRBV29-1 to TRBJ1-2; D gene unclear. The CDR3 extends over 12 amino acids. Between the trimmed V and J ends, which lost 1 base and 4 bases, there was a span of 7 bases. Per the germline V gene, CDR1 is SQVTM and CDR2 is ANQGSEA. The CDR3 DNA follows: TGCAGCGTTGAAGGGGATGCCTATGGCTACACCTTC. Its protein is CSVEGDAYGYTF.

This clonotype appeared a single time. The J gene is TRBJ2-7, the V gene TRBV7-2, with D possibly called TRBD1 or TRBD2 (5 bases each). V was clipped by 1 base and J by 6 bases, with 13 bases between them. Looked up from germline, CDR1 is SGHTA and CDR2 is FQGNSA. There are 14 residues in the CDR3. CDR3 in DNA: TGTGCCAGCAGCTTAGGAGGGGCTGCCTCCGAGCAGTACTTC. Translation gives CASSLGGAASEQYF.

This clonotype was seen a handful of times. The chain has TRBV27 and TRBJ1-6, with D perhaps TRBD1 (6 bases). Trimming shortened V by 3 bases and J by 4 bases, and 13 bases separated the two germline ends. The CDR3 is 16 residues long. From germline, CDR1 is MNHEY and CDR2 SMNVEV (reference sequence). The DNA for the CDR3 is TGTGCCAGCAGTTTGTACAGACAGGAGTATAATTCACCCCTCCACTTT. It translates to CASSLYRQEYNSPLHF.

This clonotype was observed many times. The chain combines TRBV24-1 with TRBJ2-7, with no clear D. The CDR3 has 11 amino acids. V was shortened by 1 base and J by 3 bases, with 0 bases between the two germline ends. Germline CDR1 and CDR2: KGHDR and SFDVKD. The DNA for the CDR3 is TGTGCCACCAGTGATTTCTACGAGCAGTACTTC. It specifies CATSDFYEQYF.

The V call is TRBV6-1, the J call TRBJ2-6, with D possibly TRBD1 on 6 matching bases. This CDR3 region has 17 residues. The germline gives CDR1 MNHNS, CDR2 SASEGT. V was clipped by 7 bases and J by 3 bases, with 19 bases between them. The CDR3: CASTPAGVVSGANVLTF. The CDR3 DNA follows: TGTGCCAGCACCCCGGCAGGGGTCGTGAGTGGGGCCAACGTCCTGACTTTC.

There are a few counts of this clonotype. The rearrangement links TRBV12-3 or TRBV12-4 to TRBJ1-6; the D gene is possibly TRBD1 (6 bases). CDR3 size: 13 residues. Trimming took 6 bases from V and 7 from J, leaving 10 bases between them. The CDR3 protein is CASSPDRNSPLHF. The DNA of the CDR3 is TGTGCCAGCAGCCCGGACAGAAATTCACCCCTCCACTTT.

This chain links TRBV6-5 with TRBJ2-5; 9 positions match TRBD2. The CDR3 contains 12 residues. Germline CDR1 and CDR2: MNHEY and SVGAGI. The CDR3 spells CASGGRQETQYF. The CDR3 coding sequence is TGTGCGAGCGGGGGGCGCCAAGAGACCCAGTACTTC.

This clonotype turned up a few times. One end of the junction is discordant with germline, which a read error may explain. The gene calls are TRBV20-1 and TRBJ2-3; D assignment may be TRBD1 or TRBD2 (5 bases each). Germline V CDR1 and CDR2: DFQATT, SNEGSKA (reference sequence). This CDR3 is 11 amino acids long. This CDR3 reads CSARLGGTSSF. CDR3 coding DNA: TGCAGTGCTAGATTGGGTGGGACGTCGAGTTTT.

On this clonotype: At one end, the junction sequence differs from germline, possibly due to a read error. The CDR3 DNA follows: TGTGCCAGCAGCCTAGGGGGGGGCGGCGCCTACGAGCAGTACTTC. Amino acids: CASSLGGGGAYEQYF. The rearrangement joins TRBV13 to TRBJ2-7; D possibly corresponds to TRBD2 (7 bases). The CDR3 is made up of 15 amino acids. In germline, CDR1 is PRHDT, CDR2 FYEKMQ (reference sequence).

The chain couples TRBV6-2 or TRBV6-3 to TRBJ1-5; D possibly corresponds to TRBD1 (6 bases). The length of the CDR3 is 16 residues. V lost 0 bases and J lost 3, with 12 bases in between. Germline V lookup: CDR1 MNHEY, CDR2 SVGEGT. The chain's CDR3 is CASSYSDRGANQPQHF. For the CDR3, the DNA is TGTGCCAGCAGTTACTCGGATCGGGGGGCCAATCAGCCCCAGCATTTT.

The V and J genes are TRBV27 and TRBJ1-1, with a tentative D call TRBD1 (5 bases). CDR1 is MNHEY, CDR2 SMNVEV, per germline (reference sequence). The length of the CDR3 is 14 residues. Between the trimmed V and J ends, which lost 8 bases and 0 bases, there was a span of 13 bases. This CDR3 is CASATPGMNTEAFF. CDR3 bases: TGTGCCAGCGCCACACCAGGGATGAACACTGAAGCTTTCTTT.

The V gene is TRBV4-2, the J gene TRBJ2-1; D unresolved. The CDR3 has 15 residues. The V gene lost 6 bases and the J gene lost 8 bases, with 20 bases spanning the gap. CDR1 LGHNA and CDR2 YNFKEQ come from the germline V gene. The CDR3 DNA follows: TGTGCCAGCAGTCTTAGACTGGCTGTTGGGGATGAGCAGTTCTTC. It translates to CASSLRLAVGDEQFF.

This clonotype was detected ten times or more. This rearrangement joins TRBV29-1 to TRBJ2-7; possible D gene TRBD1, 6 bases. The CDR3 sequence is 14 residues long. V lost 4 bases and J 3 bases, leaving 16 bases between the germline ends. Germline lookup yields CDR1 SQVTM and CDR2 ANQGSEA. This CDR3 reads CSVAGQGKSYEQYF. For the CDR3, the DNA is TGCAGCGTTGCGGGTCAGGGGAAAAGCTACGAGCAGTACTTC.

This clonotype has at least ten counts. The rearrangement links TRBV12-3 or TRBV12-4 to TRBJ2-3, with D tentatively TRBD2 (5 bases). The CDR3 runs 13 residues. With 6 bases removed from V and 4 bases from J, the gap between germline ends came to 11 bases. The CDR3 sequence is CASSLPGADTQYF. CDR3 in DNA: TGTGCCAGCAGCCTTCCCGGGGCAGATACGCAGTATTTT.

The CDR3: CSAEGNEKLFF. The CDR3 nucleotides read TGCAGCGCAGAGGGGAATGAAAAACTGTTTTTT. The gene calls are TRBV29-1 and TRBJ1-4; D possibly corresponds to TRBD1 (5 bases). The CDR3 is 11 residues long. The germline V gene encodes CDR1 SQVTM and CDR2 ANQGSEA. The V and J ends lost 7 bases and 5 bases respectively, with 8 bases between them.

V is TRBV12-3 or TRBV12-4 and J is TRBJ2-7; D is possibly TRBD2 (5 bases). CDR3 size: 14 residues. V lost 6 bases to trimming and J lost 2 bases, with 14 bases between them. The CDR3 bases are TGTGCCAGCAGATCGAATGGACTCACCTACGAGCAGTACTTC. This gives the protein CASRSNGLTYEQYF.

The chain carries TRBV12-3 or TRBV12-4 and TRBJ2-1; D ambiguous. V was pared by 7 bases and J by 7 bases, with 8 bases between. The CDR3 runs 11 residues. The CDR3 DNA follows: TGTGCCAGCACTTACCAGAATGAGCAGTTCTTC. It codes for CASTYQNEQFF.

This clonotype was observed once. The chain links TRBV5-1 to TRBJ2-1; D gene ambiguous. CDR3 length: 13 amino acids. Per the germline V gene, CDR1 is SGHRS and CDR2 is YFSETQ. V shed 2 bases and J shed 6 bases, with 9 bases lying between them. CDR3 protein: CASSLVVGNEQFF. The CDR3 region has the DNA TGCGCCAGCAGCTTAGTGGTGGGCAATGAGCAGTTCTTC.

As regards this clonotype: A much larger clone lies one base from this, so it may be a read error. This chain uses TRBV20-1 with TRBJ1-6; TRBD1 might be the D (5 bases). Germline assignment: CDR1 DFQATT and CDR2 SNEGSKA (reference sequence). CDR3 size: 15 residues. The CDR3 region is CGARRGGESNSPLHF. In nucleotides, the CDR3 is TGCGGTGCTAGAAGGGGCGGGGAAAGTAATTCACCCCTCCACTTT.

The genes are TRBV6-1 and TRBJ1-1, with TRBD1 identical over 7 bases. The germline gives CDR1 MNHNS, CDR2 SASEGT. V shed 5 bases and J 5 bases; nucleotides not matched to a gene: 8. CDR3 length: 14 residues. The CDR3 reads CASSRGQIRTEAFF. CDR3 nucleotide sequence: TGTGCCAGCAGTCGGGGACAGATTAGGACTGAAGCTTTCTTT.

The CDR3 spells CASSYPPGQGYGYTF. CDR3 DNA sequence: TGTGCCAGCAGTTATCCACCGGGACAGGGGTATGGCTACACCTTC. The J gene is TRBJ1-2, the V gene TRBV2; 10 bases are a match to TRBD1. The V gene end was trimmed by 5 bases and the J gene end by 5 bases; junction bases not matched to a gene: 8. This CDR3 region has 15 residues. The germline V gene encodes CDR1 SNHLY and CDR2 FYNNEI. Supplemented by reference TRBV2 and TRBJ1-2, the full variable domain reads EPEVTQTPSHQVTQMGQEVILRCVPISNHLYFYWYRQILGQKVEFLVSFYNNEISEKSEIFDDQFSVERPDGSNFTLKIRSTKLEDSAMYFCASSYPPGQGYGYTFGSGTRLTVV.

The chain recombines TRBV12-3 or TRBV12-4 with TRBJ2-5; no definite D call. V was cut by 6 bases and J by 6 bases, with 11 bases left in between. CDR3 length equals 12 residues. CDR3 residues: CASSQDVKTQYF. Here the CDR3 DNA reads TGTGCCAGCAGCCAGGACGTGAAGACCCAGTACTTC.

The sample holds a few counts of this clonotype. V and J are TRBV6-8 and TRBJ2-7; 13 nucleotides match TRBD2. The germline V gene encodes CDR1 MNHGY and CDR2 SAAAGT. Germline trimming cut 8 bases from V and 5 bases from J; bases unmatched to any gene: 3. The CDR3 sequence is 13 residues long. CDR3 nucleotide sequence: TGTGCCAGCGGACTAGCGGGAGTGCACGAGCAGTACTTC. Translated, it gives CASGLAGVHEQYF.

This chain connects TRBV6-1 to TRBJ2-2; 9 bases match TRBD2. V was clipped by 3 bases and J by 2 bases; unmatched bases: 4. Looked up from germline, CDR1 is MNHNS and CDR2 is SASEGT. The CDR3 loop spans 16 amino acids. In nucleotides, the CDR3 is TGTGCCAGCAGTGAGGGCCTAGCGGGAAACACCGGGGAGCTGTTTTTT. Encoded protein: CASSEGLAGNTGELFF.

The table lists this clonotype with a few counts. The CDR3 loop is CASSYSTSGSYEQYF. DNA for the CDR3: TGTGCCAGCAGTTACTCGACTAGCGGGAGTTACGAGCAGTACTTC. The chain links TRBV6-5 to TRBJ2-7; 12 bases align to TRBD2. V dropped 0 bases and J dropped 4; count of bases not matched to a gene: 1. This CDR3 contains 15 residues. Per germline, CDR1 MNHEY and CDR2 SVGAGI.

Many counts were recorded for this clonotype. This chain connects TRBV5-1 to TRBJ1-4, with D unresolved. The CDR3 consists of 16 residues. Trimming cost V 4 bases and J 0 bases, with 13 bases left between them. CDR1 and CDR2 (germline): SGHRS, YFSETQ. The CDR3 sequence: CASSPGEIATNEKLFF. CDR3 nucleotide sequence: TGCGCCAGCAGCCCCGGGGAGATTGCAACTAATGAAAAACTGTTTTTT.

This rearrangement joins TRBV2 to TRBJ2-7, with D tentatively TRBD2 (5 bases). Trimming left V 3 bases short and J 0 bases short, with 12 bases between. Germline values: CDR1 SNHLY, CDR2 FYNNEI. The CDR3 totals 15 residues. The CDR3 sequence: CASSDFGVSSYEQYF. CDR3 nucleotide sequence: TGTGCCAGCAGTGACTTCGGGGTTAGCTCCTACGAGCAGTACTTC.

This clonotype showed up just a few times. The chain recombines TRBV20-1 with TRBJ1-5, with 11 bases identical to TRBD1. The CDR3 covers 15 residues. CDR1 and CDR2 from the germline V gene are DFQATT and SNEGSKA (reference sequence). V lost 3 bases and J lost 6; bases outside the gene matches: 7. The CDR3 spells CSASEDRGHGQPQHF. The CDR3 bases are TGCAGTGCTAGCGAGGACAGGGGGCACGGTCAGCCCCAGCATTTT.

V usage is TRBV6-1 and J usage is TRBJ1-5; maybe TRBD1 (6 bases). Germline V CDR1 and CDR2: MNHNS, SASEGT. This CDR3 has 15 amino acids. V lost 4 bases to trimming and J lost 5 bases, with 15 bases between them. The CDR3, as DNA: TGTGCCAGCAGTGCGAAGGGGGGGAGGCATCAGCCCCAGCATTTT. Amino acid sequence: CASSAKGGRHQPQHF.

This clonotype occurred a few times. The chain employs TRBV24-1 and TRBJ2-5, with 7 positions matching TRBD1. Per the germline V gene, CDR1 is KGHDR and CDR2 is SFDVKD. With V trimmed by 4 bases and J by 2 bases, 9 bases remained unmatched. This CDR3 spans 16 amino acids. The chain's CDR3 is CATSDSTDRVQETQYF. CDR3 DNA sequence: TGTGCCACCAGTGACTCCACTGACAGGGTTCAAGAGACCCAGTACTTC.

The chain carries TRBV5-1 and TRBJ1-4; unclear D gene. V was cut by 1 base and J by 2 bases, with 12 bases left in between. In germline, CDR1 is SGHRS, CDR2 YFSETQ. CDR3 length: 16 residues. The CDR3 spells CASSLRAAVTNEKLFF. CDR3 DNA: TGCGCCAGCAGCTTGAGGGCGGCAGTTACTAATGAAAAACTGTTTTTT.

This clonotype was recorded at least ten times. The chain couples TRBV5-6 to TRBJ2-5; the match to TRBD1 covers 7 bases. This CDR3 is built from 18 residues. The V gene's germline CDR1 is SGHDT and CDR2 YYEEEE. After removal of 0 bases from V and 5 bases from J, the junction contained 16 bases not matched to a gene. CDR3 sequence (DNA): TGTGCCAGCAGCTTGGGATATAGGTGGGACAGACCGGGGGAGACCCAGTACTTC. Amino acids: CASSLGYRWDRPGETQYF.